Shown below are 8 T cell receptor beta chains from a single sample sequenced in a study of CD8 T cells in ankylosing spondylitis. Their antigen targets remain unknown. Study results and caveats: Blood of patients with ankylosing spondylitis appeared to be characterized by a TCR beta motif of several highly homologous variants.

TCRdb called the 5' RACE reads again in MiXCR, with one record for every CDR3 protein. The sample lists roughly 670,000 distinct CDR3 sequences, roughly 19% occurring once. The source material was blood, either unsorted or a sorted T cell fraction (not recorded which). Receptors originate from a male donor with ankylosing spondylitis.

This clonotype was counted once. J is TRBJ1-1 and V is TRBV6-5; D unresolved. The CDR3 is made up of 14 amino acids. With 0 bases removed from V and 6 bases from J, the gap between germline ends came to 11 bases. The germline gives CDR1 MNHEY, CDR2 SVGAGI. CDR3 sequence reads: CASSYSTGSAEAFF. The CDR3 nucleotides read TGTGCCAGCAGTTACTCGACCGGGAGCGCTGAAGCTTTCTTT.

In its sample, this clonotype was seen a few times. CDR3: CSALNQKTGVDGYTF. DNA of the CDR3: TGCAGTGCTCTCAACCAAAAAACAGGGGTTGATGGCTACACCTTC. The V call is TRBV20-1, the J call TRBJ1-2; TRBD1 agrees at 7 bases. Germline V gene data show CDR1 as DFQATT and CDR2 as SNEGSKA (reference sequence). CDR3 length equals 15 residues. Germline trimming cut 5 bases from V and 6 bases from J; bases unmatched to any gene: 15.

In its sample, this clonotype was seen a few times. The CDR3 protein is CASSPPRAGGGDTQYF. The CDR3 DNA sequence: TGTGCCAGCAGCCCCCCACGAGCGGGAGGTGGAGATACGCAGTATTTT. The chain recombines TRBV5-6 with TRBJ2-3, with TRBD2 matching over 9 bases. Germline V CDR1 and CDR2: SGHDT, YYEEEE. This CDR3 has 16 amino acids. V gave up 4 bases and J gave up 5 bases; unmatched junction bases: 11.

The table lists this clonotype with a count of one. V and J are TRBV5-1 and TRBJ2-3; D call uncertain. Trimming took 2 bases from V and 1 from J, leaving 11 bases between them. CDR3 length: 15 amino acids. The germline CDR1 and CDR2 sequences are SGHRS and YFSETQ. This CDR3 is CASSFQIRGTDTQYF. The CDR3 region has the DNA TGCGCCAGCAGCTTCCAGATTAGGGGCACAGATACGCAGTATTTT.

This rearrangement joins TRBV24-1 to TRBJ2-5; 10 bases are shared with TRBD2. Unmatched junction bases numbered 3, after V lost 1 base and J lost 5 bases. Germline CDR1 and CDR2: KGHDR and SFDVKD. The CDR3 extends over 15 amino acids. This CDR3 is CATSDLAGGVETQYF. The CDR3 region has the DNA TGTGCCACCAGTGATTTAGCGGGAGGGGTGGAGACCCAGTACTTC.

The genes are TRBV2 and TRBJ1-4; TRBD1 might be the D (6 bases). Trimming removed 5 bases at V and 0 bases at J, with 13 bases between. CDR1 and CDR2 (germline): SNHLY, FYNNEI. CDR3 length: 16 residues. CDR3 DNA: TGTGCCAGCAGTTGGACAGAGAAAGCAACTAATGAAAAACTGTTTTTT. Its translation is CASSWTEKATNEKLFF.

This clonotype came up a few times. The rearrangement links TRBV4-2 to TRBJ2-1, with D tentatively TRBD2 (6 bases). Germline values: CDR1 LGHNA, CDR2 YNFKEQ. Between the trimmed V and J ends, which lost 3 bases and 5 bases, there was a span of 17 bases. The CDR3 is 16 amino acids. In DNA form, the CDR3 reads TGTGCCAGCAGCCAGGAACGTCTCGGCGGGGACAATGAGCAGTTCTTC. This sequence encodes CASSQERLGGDNEQFF.

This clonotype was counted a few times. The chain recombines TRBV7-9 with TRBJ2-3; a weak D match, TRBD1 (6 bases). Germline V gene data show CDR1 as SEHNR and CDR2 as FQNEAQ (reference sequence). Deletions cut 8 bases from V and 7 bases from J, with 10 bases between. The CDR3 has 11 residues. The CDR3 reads CASGQSNTQYF. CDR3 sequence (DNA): TGTGCCAGCGGACAGTCAAATACGCAGTATTTT.